This is a list of T cell receptor beta chains from one sample in a study of human T cells and chemical hapten exposure. TCRdb re-called the RACE reads through MiXCR, storing one row per CDR3 protein. The sample contains 150,000 or so distinct CDR3 sequences, roughly 15% of which appear only once. Material: whole blood, obtained in connection with sensitization to the hapten diphenylcyclopropenone (DPC). The receptors derive from a woman younger than 45 with alopecia areata. Some clones in this sample may be carry-over from other donors' samples. CDR3s include the opening cysteine and the closing phenylalanine or tryptophan. D genes are given only for firm matches. Clone size is not always given. Where it is, it says once, few, many or a class for expanded clones.

few	TRBJ1-2	TRBV7-2	TRBD1	14	CASSLKGAEGGYTF	TGTGCCAGCAGCTTAAAGGGGGCGGAAGGTGGCTACACCTTC
few	TRBJ2-5	TRBV20-1	NA	14	CSARDLQGPETQYF	TGCAGTGCTAGAGATCTTCAGGGGCCCGAGACCCAGTACTTC
NA	TRBJ2-3	TRBV6-5	TRBD2	16	CASRRFAGGSSDTQYF	TGTGCCAGCAGGCGGTTCGCGGGCGGGAGTTCCGATACGCAGTATTTT
NA	TRBJ1-5	TRBV6-2/TRBV6-3	NA	17	CASSYDPGDSRNQPQHF	TGTGCCAGCAGTTACGATCCAGGGGACTCTCGCAATCAGCCCCAGCATTTT
few	TRBJ2-3	TRBV7-2	TRBD2	16	CASSARTRGGADTQYF	TGTGCCAGCAGCGCCCGGACTAGGGGAGGGGCAGATACGCAGTATTTT
few	TRBJ1-5	TRBV9	NA	16	CASSVGKTDQNQPQHF	TGTGCCAGCAGCGTAGGGAAGACAGACCAAAATCAGCCCCAGCATTTT
once	TRBJ2-6	TRBV4-3	NA	18	CASSQDHFGISGANVLTF	TGCGCCAGCAGCCAAGATCATTTTGGGATTTCTGGGGCCAACGTCCTGACTTTC
few	TRBJ2-7	TRBV20-1	TRBD1	14	CSASGTGGSYEQYF	TGCAGTGCCTCTGGGACAGGGGGTTCCTACGAGCAGTACTTC
few	TRBJ1-3	TRBV9	NA	16	CASSVEARGVGNTIYF	TGTGCCAGCAGCGTAGAAGCGCGAGGGGTCGGAAACACCATATATTTT
NA	TRBJ2-1	TRBV9	TRBD2	19	CASSVGTSGSGSSYNEQFF	TGTGCCAGCAGCGTAGGCACTAGCGGGAGTGGAAGCTCCTACAATGAGCAGTTCTTC
few	TRBJ2-1	TRBV29-1	NA	13	CSAAEVSDNEQFF	TGCAGCGCCGCGGAGGTTAGCGACAATGAGCAGTTCTTC